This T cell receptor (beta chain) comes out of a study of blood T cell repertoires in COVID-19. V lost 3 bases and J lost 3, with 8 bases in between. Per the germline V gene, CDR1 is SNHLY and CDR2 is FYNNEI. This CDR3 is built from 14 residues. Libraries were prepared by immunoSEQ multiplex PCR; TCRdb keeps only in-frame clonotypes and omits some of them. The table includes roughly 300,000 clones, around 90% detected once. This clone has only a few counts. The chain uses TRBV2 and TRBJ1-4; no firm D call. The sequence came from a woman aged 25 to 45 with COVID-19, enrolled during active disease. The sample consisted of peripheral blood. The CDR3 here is CASSDGRANEKLFF. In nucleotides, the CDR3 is TGTGCCAGCAGTGACGGCCGGGCTAATGAAAAACTGTTTTTT.